The 14 T cell receptor beta chains below come from one sample, sequenced in a study of tumor and adjacent non-tumor tissue in lung cancer. Three rounds of nested PCR, following a modified ARM-PCR protocol, produced the TCRbeta library. Each CDR3 protein gets one entry after TCRdb re-called the multiplex PCR reads with MiXCR. The sample has tens of thousands of distinct CDR3 sequences, over 65% seen once. This sample's RNA came from whole unsorted tissue. The normal lung tissue was taken more than 3 cm from the tumor edge. Sequenced: distant non-tumor lung tissue. These TCRs come from an older man with non-small cell lung cancer.

In this sample, this clonotype turned up a few times. A single base separates this from a much larger clone, so it may be a read error. Without the conserved terminal phenylalanine or tryptophan, this CDR3 likely stems from a read error. The chain links TRBV10-2 to TRBJ1-5, with D tentatively TRBD1 (6 bases). Germline assignment: CDR1 WSHSY and CDR2 SAAADI. The ends were cut back, 10 bases at V and 6 bases at J, with 16 bases in the middle. The CDR3 extends over 13 amino acids. The CDR3 loop reads CATKGGGSQPQHY. The CDR3 nucleotides are TGCGCCACCAAAGGGGGTGGGAGTCAGCCCCAGCATTAT.

For this clonotype: Compared with germline, one end of the junction differs, possibly owing to a read error. The rearrangement links TRBV13 to TRBJ1-1; tentative D call: TRBD1 (6 bases). This CDR3 region has 15 residues. The germline V gene encodes CDR1 PRHDT and CDR2 FYEKMQ (reference sequence). CDR3 protein: CVSSPGTRSNTEAFF. The CDR3 DNA reads as TGTGTCAGCAGCCCTGGGACACGTTCGAACACTGAAGCTTTCTTT.

Remarks on this clonotype: One end of the junction varies from germline; a read error may be responsible. The chain is built from TRBV4-1 and TRBJ2-7; 11 nucleotides match TRBD2. The CDR3 covers 16 residues. Germline values: CDR1 MGHRA, CDR2 YSYEKL. CDR3 sequence (DNA): TGCGGCAGCAGCGGGACACTAGCGGGAGAGGGGGACGAGCGGTACTTC. This translates into CGSSGTLAGEGDERYF.

Concerning this clonotype: Given the absence of the conserved phenylalanine or tryptophan at the CDR3 end, a read error is likely. No DNA is shown, since the ends of the CDR3 on it are uncertain; the CDR3 is the one TCRdb lists. The J gene is TRBJ1-1, the V gene TRBV5-5. Germline CDR1 SGHKS, CDR2 YYEKEE (reference sequence). The CDR3 has 13 residues if both end residues are counted. The CDR3 protein is CASSLDLNTEVFY.

The chain links TRBV12-5 to TRBJ1-2; 7 bases line up with TRBD1. The V segment lost 9 bases and the J segment 5 bases; nucleotides outside the gene matches: 9. The CDR3 is made up of 13 amino acids. Germline CDR1 LGHNT, CDR2 FRNRAP. The CDR3 nucleotides are TGTGCTAGCGCTTTGATACAGGGGTATGGCTACACCTTC. Its protein is CASALIQGYGYTF.

Points on this clonotype: Since no conserved phenylalanine or tryptophan closes the CDR3, a read error is the likely cause. The rearrangement uses TRBV11-3 and TRBJ1-1; D remains ambiguous. CDR3 size: 16 residues. The germline V gene encodes CDR1 SGHNT and CDR2 YENEEA. In nucleotides, the CDR3 is TGTGCCAGCAGCTTCCGGCACAGAACCTTGAACACTGAGGCTTTCTCT. It encodes CASSFRHRTLNTEAFS.

The CDR3 loop reads CASLGDRAIGELFF. Written as DNA, the CDR3 is TGTGCCAGCCTAGGGGACAGGGCGATCGGGGAGCTGTTTTTT. The V gene is TRBV28, the J gene TRBJ2-2; TRBD1 matches at 9 bases. J lost 7 bases, V lost 8 bases, and 8 bases had no gene match. The CDR3 has 14 residues. Germline CDR1 and CDR2: MDHEN and SYDVKM. The whole variable domain, remainder taken from reference TRBV28 and TRBJ2-2, is DVKVTQSSRYLVKRTGEKVFLECVQDMDHENMFWYRQDPGLGLRLIYFSYDVKMKEKGDIPEGYSVSREKKERFSLILESASTNQTSMYLCASLGDRAIGELFFGEGSRLTVL.

A note on this clonotype: A junction boundary mismatches the germline segment, possibly from a read error. The chain couples TRBV6-2 or TRBV6-3 to TRBJ1-1; D remains unclear. Germline V gives CDR1 MNHEY, CDR2 SVGEGT. This CDR3 has 15 residues. CDR3 region: CTSRPFVGQRSEAFF. The CDR3 coding sequence is TGTACCAGCCGACCTTTTGTGGGTCAAAGAAGTGAAGCTTTCTTT.

As concerns this clonotype: A read error may explain this, as a much larger clone is one base away. The chain uses TRBV28 and TRBJ2-7, with a tentative D call TRBD1 (5 bases). Germline V gene lookup returns CDR1 MDHEN and CDR2 SYDVKM. This CDR3 spans 14 amino acids. The CDR3 DNA reads as TGTGTCAGCAGTAACATTAGACAGCCCTACGAGCAGTACTTC. Its protein is CVSSNIRQPYEQYF.

As concerns this clonotype: This could be a read error, since a much larger clone is one nucleotide away. The chain recombines TRBV28 with TRBJ1-3; D unclear. Germline V lookup: CDR1 MDHEN, CDR2 SYDVKM. CDR3 length: 12 residues. CDR3 protein: CASSFLGDTIYF. The CDR3 bases are TGTGCCAGCAGTTTTCTTGGAGACACCATATATTTT. The full variable domain, in which reference TRBV28 and TRBJ1-3 provide the parts outside the CDR3, is DVKVTQSSRYLVKRTGEKVFLECVQDMDHENMFWYRQDPGLGLRLIYFSYDVKMKEKGDIPEGYSVSREKKERFSLILESASTNQTSMYLCASSFLGDTIYFGEGSWLTVV.

Details on this clonotype: This may come from a read error, since a much larger clone is one base off. The rearrangement uses TRBV11-2 and TRBJ1-4; 9 bases align to TRBD1. Germline trimming cut 3 bases from V and 1 base from J; bases unmatched to any gene: 6. The CDR3 totals 17 residues. Germline-derived CDR1 and CDR2 are SGHAT and FQNNGV. The CDR3 reads CASSLLTGQGTNEKLFF. CDR3 nucleotides: TGTGCCAGCAGCTTGTTGACGGGACAGGGAACTAATGAAAAACTGTTTTTT.

This clonotype has only a few counts. This could be a read error, since a much larger clone is one nucleotide away. This sequence joins TRBV28 and TRBJ1-2; no firm D call. Per germline, CDR1 MDHEN and CDR2 SYDVKM. Trimming took 10 bases from V and 4 from J, leaving 19 bases between them. This CDR3 region has 14 residues. CDR3 region: CATPSPPWAYGYTF. In nucleotides, the CDR3 is TGTGCCACTCCATCCCCCCCATGGGCCTATGGCTACACCTTC.

As regards this clonotype: This likely comes from a read error, as the CDR3 has no conserved phenylalanine or tryptophan at its end. V and J are TRBV6-5 and TRBJ1-1; TRBD1 agrees at 7 bases. The CDR3 runs to 15 residues. Germline CDR1 and CDR2: MNHEY and SVGAGI. J was trimmed by 2 bases and V by 6 bases; bases with no gene match: 9. The CDR3 reads CASSSPDRFNTEAFL. CDR3 DNA: TGTGCCAGCAGCTCGCCGGACAGGTTTAACACTGAAGCTTTCTTA.

Notes on this clonotype: A single base separates this from a much larger clone, so it may be a read error. V and J are TRBV6-2 or TRBV6-3 and TRBJ2-1; 8 bases are shared with TRBD1. The CDR3 totals 15 residues. The ends lost 7 bases at V and 15 bases at J; junction bases unmatched: 20. CDR1 and CDR2 (germline): MNHEY, SVGEGT. The DNA for the CDR3 is TGTGCCAGCACCGACGGACAGGGTAGAGGCCCTAATCTGTTCTTC. Encoded protein: CASTDGQGRGPNLFF.